This T cell receptor (beta chain) was recorded in a study of spatial heterogeneity in lung cancer. Looking at the study overall: Sequencing consistently turned up more beta-chain sequences than alpha-chain sequences.

Trimming cost V 5 bases and J 3 bases, with 10 bases left between them. The germline CDR1 and CDR2 sequences are SGHTA and FQGNSA. The CDR3 has 13 amino acids. TCRdb re-called the 5' RACE reads through MiXCR, storing one row per CDR3 protein. The sample consists of roughly 17,000 distinct CDR3 sequences, roughly a fifth of them appearing once. Time point noted: sample taken at primary tumor resection. Whole RNA was taken from tumor, nontumor lung or frozen PBMC; it was then sequenced unsorted. The receptor's source is a female donor with early-stage non-small cell lung cancer. The sequencing used PBMCs, collected at surgery. J is TRBJ1-2 and V is TRBV7-2; D is unclear. CDR3 DNA sequence: TGTGCCAGCAGCACCTCCGCTTACTATGGCTACACCTTC. Its translation: CASSTSAYYGYTF. Based on the CDR3 plus reference TRBV7-2 and TRBJ1-2, the full variable domain is GAGVSQSPSNKVTEKGKDVELRCDPISGHTALYWYRQSLGQGLEFLIYFQGNSAPDKSGLPSDRFSAERTGGSVSTLTIQRTQQEDSAVYLCASSTSAYYGYTFGSGTRLTVV.